These T cell receptor beta chains were read from a single sample in a study of blood T cell repertoires in COVID-19. Assay: immunoSEQ multiplex PCR; the TCRdb copy retains only in-frame clones and omits some. Of about 330,000 clones listed, about 82% were seen once; the top ten hold around 1.6%. Sequenced material: peripheral blood. The receptors originated from a woman in her forties or fifties with acute or convalescent COVID-19. CDR3s include the opening cysteine and the closing phenylalanine or tryptophan.

>TRBV15
CATSIWTDVEQYF
>TRBV24-1
CATSETTRTGPRFTQYF
>TRBV7-2
CASSLLREKDTQYF
>TRBV6-2/TRBV6-3
CASSYSPLRARQPQHF
>TRBV23-1
CASRGGQGAYEQYF
>TRBV9
CASSGYRDATNEKLFF
>TRBV19
CASRPAGSDEKLFF
>TRBV7-9
CASSLGQFNEKLFF
>TRBV15
CATSSPQRVVEQFF
>TRBV4-2
CASSQDRRDLNTGELFF
>TRBV29-1
CSVEDQGRPNYGYTF
>TRBV6-5
CASSADRVLTGYTF
>TRBV25-1
CASSEIGGSSYNSPLHF
>TRBV7-9
CASSLNGDTEAFF
>TRBV7-6
CASSLAPGTGTGEQYF
>TRBV4-1
CASSVSGTYYEQYF
>TRBV28
CASSRQGGSYEQYF
>TRBV28
CASRDTSYEQYF
>TRBV6-5
CASRTGTSGYEQYF
>TRBV5-1
CASADQRTGNYEQYF
>TRBV29-1
CSVETGGNTEAFF
>TRBV5-1
CASSLTQGGEKLFF
>TRBV19
CSARTSGEETQYF
>TRBV10-3
CAISESGQGPYYEQYF
>TRBV19
CATQPDRGRGYTF
>TRBV4-2
CASSPQGYQPQHF